The next 5 T cell receptor beta chains were all read from a single sample in a study of blood T cell repertoires in COVID-19. Measured with immunoSEQ multiplex PCR; TCRdb has only the in-frame clones, and not every one. In the table there are about 220,000 clones, around 80% of which are singletons. Material: PBMCs or T cells enriched from blood (not recorded which). The receptor set was obtained from a man in his forties who had recovered from COVID-19.

This chain connects TRBV9 to TRBJ1-3; 9 nucleotides align to TRBD1. This CDR3 comprises 16 residues. Germline CDR1 SGDLS, CDR2 YYNGEE. V was clipped by 0 bases and J by 0 bases; unmatched bases: 1. CDR3 loop: CASSVAGQGSGNTIYF. The DNA for the CDR3 is TGTGCCAGCAGCGTAGCGGGACAGGGCTCTGGAAACACCATATATTTT.

The chain combines TRBV5-1 with TRBJ2-3; 14 bases map to TRBD2. With V trimmed by 3 bases and J by 0 bases, 3 bases remained unmatched. Germline assignment: CDR1 SGHRS and CDR2 YFSETQ. The CDR3 spans 17 residues. The CDR3 spells CASSWGLAGASTDTQYF. In DNA form, the CDR3 reads TGCGCCAGCAGCTGGGGACTAGCGGGGGCTAGCACAGATACGCAGTATTTT.

This clone was counted between two and nine times. V is TRBV7-9 and J is TRBJ2-5; TRBD2 matches at 10 bases. CDR1 SEHNR and CDR2 FQNEAQ come from the germline V gene (reference sequence). This CDR3 has 18 residues. Trimming cost V 0 bases and J 4 bases; bases outside gene matches: 11. For the CDR3, the DNA is TGTGCCAGCAGCTTAGCGTCTAGCGGGGGTAGTCAGCGAGAGACCCAGTACTTC. Its translation is CASSLASSGGSQRETQYF.

This chain joins TRBV27 and TRBJ1-2; 8 positions match TRBD1. With 5 bases clipped from V and 4 bases from J, the junction kept 9 bases outside the gene matches. The CDR3 is 15 residues long. Germline V CDR1 and CDR2: MNHEY, SMNVEV (reference sequence). The chain's CDR3 is CASSPTGTGIYGYTF. The CDR3 coding sequence is TGTGCCAGCAGTCCGACCGGGACAGGAATCTATGGCTACACCTTC.

This clone is a singleton in its sample. The chain joins TRBV28 to TRBJ2-7, with D unclear. Germline V gene sequence: CDR1 MDHEN, CDR2 SYDVKM. The CDR3 contains 12 residues. V was cut by 4 bases and J by 3 bases, with 7 bases left in between. The CDR3 region has the DNA TGTGCCAGCAGTTCCCCCGTCTACGAGCAGTACTTC. This translates into CASSSPVYEQYF.